This TCR beta chain was sequenced for a study of blood T cell repertoires in COVID-19. About the research overall: From the United States, Italy and Spain came samples of acute and convalescent COVID-19.

This clone was counted at least ten times. Profiled with immunoSEQ multiplex PCR; TCRdb holds only in-frame clones, not every one. Of around 70,000 clones listed, 75% to 90% are singletons. The trim removed 5 bases at V and 3 bases at J, leaving 12 bases unmatched. Looked up from germline, CDR1 is LNHDA and CDR2 is SQIVND (reference sequence). This CDR3 comprises 17 residues. The receptor was derived from a man aged 45 to 65 with COVID-19, enrolled during active disease. The specimen sequenced was peripheral blood. The chain recombines TRBV19 with TRBJ1-5; 8 nucleotides match TRBD1. CDR3: CASSARTGWSVNQPQHF. For the CDR3, the DNA is TGTGCCAGTAGTGCCAGGACAGGGTGGTCGGTCAATCAGCCCCAGCATTTT.